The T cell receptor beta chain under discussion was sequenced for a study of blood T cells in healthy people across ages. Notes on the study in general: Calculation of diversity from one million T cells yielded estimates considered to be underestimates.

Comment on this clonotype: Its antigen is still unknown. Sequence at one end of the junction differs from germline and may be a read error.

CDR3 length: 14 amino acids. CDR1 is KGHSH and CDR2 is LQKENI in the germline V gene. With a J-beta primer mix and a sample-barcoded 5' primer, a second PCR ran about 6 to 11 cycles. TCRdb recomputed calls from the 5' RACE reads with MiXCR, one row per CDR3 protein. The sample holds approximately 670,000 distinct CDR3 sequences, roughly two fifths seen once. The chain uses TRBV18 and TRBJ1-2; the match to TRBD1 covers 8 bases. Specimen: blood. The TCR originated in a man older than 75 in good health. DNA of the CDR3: TGTGTCAGCTCACCCAGGACAGGGAACTATGGCTACACCTTC. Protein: CVSSPRTGNYGYTF.